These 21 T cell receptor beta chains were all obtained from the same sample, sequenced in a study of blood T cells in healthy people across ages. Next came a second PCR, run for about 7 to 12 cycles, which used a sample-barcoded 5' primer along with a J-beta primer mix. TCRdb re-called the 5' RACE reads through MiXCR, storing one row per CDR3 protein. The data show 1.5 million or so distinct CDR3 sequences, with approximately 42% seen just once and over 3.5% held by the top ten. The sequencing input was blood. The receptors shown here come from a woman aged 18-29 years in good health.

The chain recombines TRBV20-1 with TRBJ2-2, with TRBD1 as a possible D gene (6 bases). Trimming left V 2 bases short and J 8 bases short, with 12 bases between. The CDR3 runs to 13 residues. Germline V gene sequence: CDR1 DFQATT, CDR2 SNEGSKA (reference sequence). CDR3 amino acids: CSARWDIRGELFF. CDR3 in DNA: TGCAGTGCTAGATGGGACATAAGGGGGGAGCTGTTTTTT.

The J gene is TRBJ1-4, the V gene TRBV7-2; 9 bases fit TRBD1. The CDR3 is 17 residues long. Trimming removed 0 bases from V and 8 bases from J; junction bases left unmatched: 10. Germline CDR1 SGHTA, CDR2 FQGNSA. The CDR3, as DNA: TGTGCCAGCAGCTTAGCCCCCGGACAGGGGCAGCGGGAAAAACTGTTTTTT. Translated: CASSLAPGQGQREKLFF.

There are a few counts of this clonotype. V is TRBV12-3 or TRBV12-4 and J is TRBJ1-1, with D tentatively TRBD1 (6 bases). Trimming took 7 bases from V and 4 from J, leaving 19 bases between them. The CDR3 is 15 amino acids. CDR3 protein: CASTPRLGGVTEAFF. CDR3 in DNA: TGTGCCAGCACCCCAAGGCTTGGGGGCGTCACTGAAGCTTTCTTT.

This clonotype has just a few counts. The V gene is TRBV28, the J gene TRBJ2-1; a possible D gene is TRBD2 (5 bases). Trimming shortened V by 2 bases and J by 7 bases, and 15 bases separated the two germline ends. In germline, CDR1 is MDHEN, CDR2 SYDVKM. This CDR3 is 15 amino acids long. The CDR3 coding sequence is TGTGCCAGCAGTTTACTAGGGTCCCGAGGGAATGAGCAGTTCTTC. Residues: CASSLLGSRGNEQFF. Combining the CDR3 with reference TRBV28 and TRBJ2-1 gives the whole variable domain DVKVTQSSRYLVKRTGEKVFLECVQDMDHENMFWYRQDPGLGLRLIYFSYDVKMKEKGDIPEGYSVSREKKERFSLILESASTNQTSMYLCASSLLGSRGNEQFFGPGTRLTVL.

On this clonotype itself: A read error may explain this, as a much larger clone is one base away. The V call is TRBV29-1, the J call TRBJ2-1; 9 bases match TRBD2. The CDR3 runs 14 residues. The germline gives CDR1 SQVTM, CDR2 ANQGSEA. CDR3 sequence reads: CSDERGLAPNEQFF. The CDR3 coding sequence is TGCAGCGATGAACGGGGACTAGCTCCCAATGAGCAGTTCTTC.

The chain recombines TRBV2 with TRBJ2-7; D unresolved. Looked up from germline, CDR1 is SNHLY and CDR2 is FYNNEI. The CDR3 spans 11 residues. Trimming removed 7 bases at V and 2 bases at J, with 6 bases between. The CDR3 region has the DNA TGTGCCAGCACGGATCCCTACGAGCAGTACTTC. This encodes CASTDPYEQYF.

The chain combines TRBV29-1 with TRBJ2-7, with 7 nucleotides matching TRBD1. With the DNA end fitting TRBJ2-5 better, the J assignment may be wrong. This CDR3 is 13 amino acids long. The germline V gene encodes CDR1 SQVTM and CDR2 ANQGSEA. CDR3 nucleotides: TGCAGCGCCGGGACAGCGCGAGGAGAGACCCAGTACTTC. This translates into CSAGTARGETQYF.

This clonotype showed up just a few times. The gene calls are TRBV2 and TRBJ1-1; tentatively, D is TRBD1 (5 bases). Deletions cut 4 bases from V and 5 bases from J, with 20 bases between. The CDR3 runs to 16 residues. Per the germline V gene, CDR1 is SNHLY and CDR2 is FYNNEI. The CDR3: CASSGRQKGEYTEAFF. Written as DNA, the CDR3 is TGTGCCAGCAGTGGCCGGCAAAAAGGGGAATATACTGAAGCTTTCTTT.

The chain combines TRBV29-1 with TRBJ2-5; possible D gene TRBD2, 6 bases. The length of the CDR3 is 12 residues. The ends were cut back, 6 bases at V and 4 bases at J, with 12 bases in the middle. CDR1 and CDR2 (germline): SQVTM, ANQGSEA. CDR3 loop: CSVLAHGETQYF. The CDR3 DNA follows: TGCAGCGTCCTAGCGCATGGAGAGACCCAGTACTTC. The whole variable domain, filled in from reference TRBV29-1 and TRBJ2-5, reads SAVISQKPSRDICQRGTSLTIQCQVDSQVTMMFWYRQQPGQSLTLIATANQGSEATYESGFVIDKFPISRPNLTFSTLTVSNMSPEDSSIYLCSVLAHGETQYFGPGTRLLVL.

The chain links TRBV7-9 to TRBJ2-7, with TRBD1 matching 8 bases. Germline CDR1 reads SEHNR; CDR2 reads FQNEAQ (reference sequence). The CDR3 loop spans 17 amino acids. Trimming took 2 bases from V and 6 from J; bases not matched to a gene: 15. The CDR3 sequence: CASSLIGQGFAHGEQYF. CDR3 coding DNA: TGTGCCAGCAGCTTAATCGGACAGGGATTCGCCCACGGCGAGCAGTACTTC.

CDR3 nucleotides: TGTGCCAGCATACGGGGGGGCCATGGGGATGAGCAGTTCTTC. Translating gives CASIRGGHGDEQFF. The chain recombines TRBV12-3 or TRBV12-4 with TRBJ2-1; 8 positions match TRBD2. Trimming removed 7 bases from V and 8 bases from J; junction bases left unmatched: 10. The CDR3 spans 14 residues.

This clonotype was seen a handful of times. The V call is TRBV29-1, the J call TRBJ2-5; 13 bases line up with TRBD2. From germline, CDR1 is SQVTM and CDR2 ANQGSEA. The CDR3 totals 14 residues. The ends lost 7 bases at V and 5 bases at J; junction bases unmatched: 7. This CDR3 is CSAGTSGVRETQYF. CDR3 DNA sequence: TGCAGCGCTGGGACTAGCGGGGTGAGGGAGACCCAGTACTTC. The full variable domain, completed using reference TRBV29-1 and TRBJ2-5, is SAVISQKPSRDICQRGTSLTIQCQVDSQVTMMFWYRQQPGQSLTLIATANQGSEATYESGFVIDKFPISRPNLTFSTLTVSNMSPEDSSIYLCSAGTSGVRETQYFGPGTRLLVL.

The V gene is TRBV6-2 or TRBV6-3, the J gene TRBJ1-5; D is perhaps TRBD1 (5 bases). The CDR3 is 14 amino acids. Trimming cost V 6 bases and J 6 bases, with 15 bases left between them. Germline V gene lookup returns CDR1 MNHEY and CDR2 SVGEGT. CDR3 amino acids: CASSIGTMRQPQHF. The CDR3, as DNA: TGTGCCAGCAGCATCGGGACCATGCGTCAGCCCCAGCATTTT.

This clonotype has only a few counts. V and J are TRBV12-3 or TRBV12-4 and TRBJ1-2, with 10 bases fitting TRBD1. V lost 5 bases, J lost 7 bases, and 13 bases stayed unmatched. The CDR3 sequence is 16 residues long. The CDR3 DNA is TGTGCCAGCAGTGCGTCCGGGACAGGGGAAATAGGTGGCTACACCTTC. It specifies CASSASGTGEIGGYTF.

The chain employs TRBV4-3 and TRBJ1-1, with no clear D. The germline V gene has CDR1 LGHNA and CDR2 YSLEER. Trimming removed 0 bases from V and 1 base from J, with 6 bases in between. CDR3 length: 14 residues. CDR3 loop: CASSQEWENTEAFF. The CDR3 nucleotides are TGCGCCAGCAGCCAAGAATGGGAGAACACTGAAGCTTTCTTT.

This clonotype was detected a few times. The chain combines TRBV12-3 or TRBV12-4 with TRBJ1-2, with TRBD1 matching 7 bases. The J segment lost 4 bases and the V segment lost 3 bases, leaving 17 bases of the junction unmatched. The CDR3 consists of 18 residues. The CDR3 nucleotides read TGTGCCAGCAGTTTGGCCGACAGGGAATCAGATTTCGGCTATGGCTACACCTTC. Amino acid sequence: CASSLADRESDFGYGYTF.

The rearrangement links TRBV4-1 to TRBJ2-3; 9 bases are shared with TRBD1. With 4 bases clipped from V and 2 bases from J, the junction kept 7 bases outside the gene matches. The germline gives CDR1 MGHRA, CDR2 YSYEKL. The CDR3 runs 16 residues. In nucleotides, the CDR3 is TGCGCCAGCAGCCGCCGACAGGGGGGCATCACAGATACGCAGTATTTT. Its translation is CASSRRQGGITDTQYF.

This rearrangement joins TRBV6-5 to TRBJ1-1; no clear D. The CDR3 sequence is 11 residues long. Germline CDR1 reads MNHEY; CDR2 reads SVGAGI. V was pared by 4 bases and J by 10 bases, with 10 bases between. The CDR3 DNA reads TGTGCCAGCAGTTCCGTTGGTGGAGCTTTCTTT. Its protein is CASSSVGGAFF.

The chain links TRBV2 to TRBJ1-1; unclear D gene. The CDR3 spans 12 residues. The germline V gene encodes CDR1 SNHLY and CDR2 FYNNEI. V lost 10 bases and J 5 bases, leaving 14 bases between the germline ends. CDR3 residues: CATSGPGTEAFF. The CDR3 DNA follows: TGTGCCACATCGGGCCCTGGGACTGAAGCTTTCTTT.

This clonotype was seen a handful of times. CDR3 loop: CASSTQGSSYNSPLHF. As DNA, the CDR3 is TGCGCCAGCAGCACCCAGGGAAGCTCCTATAATTCACCCCTCCACTTT. V is TRBV5-1 and J is TRBJ1-6, with D possibly TRBD1 on 5 matching bases. V gave up 4 bases and J gave up 0 bases, with 11 bases separating them. The CDR3 totals 16 residues. CDR1 is SGHRS, CDR2 YFSETQ, per germline.

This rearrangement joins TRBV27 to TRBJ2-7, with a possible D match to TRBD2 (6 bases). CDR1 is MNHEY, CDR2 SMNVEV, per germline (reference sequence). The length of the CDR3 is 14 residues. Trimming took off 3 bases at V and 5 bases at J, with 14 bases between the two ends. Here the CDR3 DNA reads TGTGCCAGCAGTTTTGGGGGGAGTCGGAACGAGCAGTACTTC. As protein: CASSFGGSRNEQYF.